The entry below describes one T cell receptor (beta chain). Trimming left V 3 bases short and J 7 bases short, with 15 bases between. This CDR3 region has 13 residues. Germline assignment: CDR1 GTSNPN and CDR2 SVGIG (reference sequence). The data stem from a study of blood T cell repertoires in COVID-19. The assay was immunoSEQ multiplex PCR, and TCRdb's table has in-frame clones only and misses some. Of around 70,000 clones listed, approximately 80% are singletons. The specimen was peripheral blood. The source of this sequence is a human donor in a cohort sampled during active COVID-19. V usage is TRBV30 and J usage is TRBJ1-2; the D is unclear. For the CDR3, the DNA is TGTGCCTGGAGATGGGCCAATCCGTCTGGCTACACCTTC. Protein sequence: CAWRWANPSGYTF.